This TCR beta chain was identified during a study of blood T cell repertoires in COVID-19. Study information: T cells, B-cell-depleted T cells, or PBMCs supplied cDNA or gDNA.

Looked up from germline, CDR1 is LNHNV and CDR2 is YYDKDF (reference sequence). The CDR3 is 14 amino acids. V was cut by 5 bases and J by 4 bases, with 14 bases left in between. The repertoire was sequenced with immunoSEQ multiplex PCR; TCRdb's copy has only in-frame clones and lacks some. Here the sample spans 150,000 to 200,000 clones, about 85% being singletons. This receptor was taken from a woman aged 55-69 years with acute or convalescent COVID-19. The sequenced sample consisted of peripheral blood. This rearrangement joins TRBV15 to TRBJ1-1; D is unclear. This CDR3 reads CATSLGNTGTEAFF. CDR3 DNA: TGTGCCACCAGCCTCGGGAATACGGGCACTGAAGCTTTCTTT.